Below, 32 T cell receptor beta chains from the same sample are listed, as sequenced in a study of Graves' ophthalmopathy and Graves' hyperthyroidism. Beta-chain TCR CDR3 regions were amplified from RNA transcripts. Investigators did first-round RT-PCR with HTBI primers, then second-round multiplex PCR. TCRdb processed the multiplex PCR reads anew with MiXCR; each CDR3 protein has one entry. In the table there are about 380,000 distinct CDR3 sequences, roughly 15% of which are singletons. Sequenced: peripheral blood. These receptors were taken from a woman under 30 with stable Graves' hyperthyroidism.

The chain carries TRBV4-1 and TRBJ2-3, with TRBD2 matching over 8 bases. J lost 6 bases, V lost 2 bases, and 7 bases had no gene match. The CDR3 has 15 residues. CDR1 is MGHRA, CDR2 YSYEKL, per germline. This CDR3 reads CASSQPGLEADTQYF. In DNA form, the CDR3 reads TGCGCCAGCAGCCAACCGGGACTAGAGGCGGATACGCAGTATTTT.

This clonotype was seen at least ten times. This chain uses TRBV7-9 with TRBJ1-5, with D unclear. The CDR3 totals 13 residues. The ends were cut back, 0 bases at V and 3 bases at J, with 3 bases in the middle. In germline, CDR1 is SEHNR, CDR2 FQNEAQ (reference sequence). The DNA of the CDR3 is TGTGCCAGCAGCTTAGCCCCCAATCAGCCCCAGCATTTT. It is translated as CASSLAPNQPQHF.

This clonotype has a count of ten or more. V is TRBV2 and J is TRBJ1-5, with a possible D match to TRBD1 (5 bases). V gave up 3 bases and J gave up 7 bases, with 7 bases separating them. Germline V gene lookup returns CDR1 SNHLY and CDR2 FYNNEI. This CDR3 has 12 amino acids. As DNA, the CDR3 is TGTGCCAGCAGTGACTGGGGGCAGCCCCAGCATTTT. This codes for CASSDWGQPQHF.

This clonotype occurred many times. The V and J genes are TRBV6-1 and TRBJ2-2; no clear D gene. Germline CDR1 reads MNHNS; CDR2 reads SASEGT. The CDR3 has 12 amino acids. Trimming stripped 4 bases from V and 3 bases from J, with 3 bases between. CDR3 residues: CASSGDTGELFF. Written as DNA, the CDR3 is TGTGCCAGCAGTGGCGACACCGGGGAGCTGTTTTTT.

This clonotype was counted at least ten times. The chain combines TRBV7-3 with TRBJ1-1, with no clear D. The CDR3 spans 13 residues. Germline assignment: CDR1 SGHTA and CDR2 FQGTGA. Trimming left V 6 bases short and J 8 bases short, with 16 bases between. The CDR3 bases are TGTGCCAGCAGTTCCGAGATCTTCGGGGAAGCTTTCTTT. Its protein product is CASSSEIFGEAFF.

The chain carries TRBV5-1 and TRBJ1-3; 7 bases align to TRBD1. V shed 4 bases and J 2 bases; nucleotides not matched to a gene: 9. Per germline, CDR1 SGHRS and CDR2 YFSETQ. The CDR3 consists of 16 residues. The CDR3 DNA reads TGCGCCAGCAGCAGGCACAGGGGAGGCGCTGGAAACACCATATATTTT. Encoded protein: CASSRHRGGAGNTIYF.

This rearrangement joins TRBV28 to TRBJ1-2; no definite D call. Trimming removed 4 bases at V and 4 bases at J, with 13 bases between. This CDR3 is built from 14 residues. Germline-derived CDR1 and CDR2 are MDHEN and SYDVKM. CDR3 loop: CASSSGAFSYGYTF. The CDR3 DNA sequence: TGTGCCAGCAGTTCGGGCGCATTCTCCTATGGCTACACCTTC.

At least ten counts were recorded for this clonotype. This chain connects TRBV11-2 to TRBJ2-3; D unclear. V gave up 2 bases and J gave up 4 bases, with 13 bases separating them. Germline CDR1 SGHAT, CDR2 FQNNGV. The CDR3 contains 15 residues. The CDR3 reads CASSLWLAGSDTQYF. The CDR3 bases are TGTGCCAGCAGCTTATGGTTAGCAGGTTCAGATACGCAGTATTTT.

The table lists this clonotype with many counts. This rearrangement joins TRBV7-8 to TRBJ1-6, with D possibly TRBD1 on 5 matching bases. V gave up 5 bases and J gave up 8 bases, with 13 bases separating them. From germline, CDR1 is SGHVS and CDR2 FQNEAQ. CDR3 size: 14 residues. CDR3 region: CASSPQGRDSPLHF. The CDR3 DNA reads TGTGCCAGCAGCCCTCAGGGACGAGATTCACCCCTCCACTTT.

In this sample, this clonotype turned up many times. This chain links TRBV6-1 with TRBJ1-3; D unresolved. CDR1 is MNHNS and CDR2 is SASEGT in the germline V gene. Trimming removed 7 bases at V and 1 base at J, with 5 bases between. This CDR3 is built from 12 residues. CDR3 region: CASKTSGNTIYF. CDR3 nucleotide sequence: TGTGCCAGCAAAACATCTGGAAACACCATATATTTT.

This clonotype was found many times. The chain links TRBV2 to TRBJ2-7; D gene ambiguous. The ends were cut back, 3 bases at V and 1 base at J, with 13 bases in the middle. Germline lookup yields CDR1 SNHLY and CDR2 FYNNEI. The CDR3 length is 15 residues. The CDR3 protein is CASSDQDGSSYEQYF. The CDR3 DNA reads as TGTGCCAGCAGTGACCAGGACGGCTCTTCCTACGAGCAGTACTTC.

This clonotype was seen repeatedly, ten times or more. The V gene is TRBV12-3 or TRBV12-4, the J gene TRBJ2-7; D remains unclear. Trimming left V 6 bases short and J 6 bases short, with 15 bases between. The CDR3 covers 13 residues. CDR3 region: CASSLSPLGEQYF. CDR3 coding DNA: TGTGCCAGCAGCTTAAGCCCGCTGGGCGAGCAGTACTTC.

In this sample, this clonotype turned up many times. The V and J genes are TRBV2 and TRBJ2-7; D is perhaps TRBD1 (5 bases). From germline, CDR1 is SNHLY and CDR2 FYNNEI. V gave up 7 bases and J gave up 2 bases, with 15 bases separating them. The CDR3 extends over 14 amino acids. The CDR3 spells CASTLRQIAYEQYF. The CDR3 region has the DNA TGTGCCAGCACCCTACGACAGATAGCCTACGAGCAGTACTTC.

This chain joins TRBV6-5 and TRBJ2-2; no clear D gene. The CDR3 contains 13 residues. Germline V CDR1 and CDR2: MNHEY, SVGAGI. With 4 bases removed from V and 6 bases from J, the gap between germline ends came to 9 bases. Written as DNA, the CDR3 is TGTGCCAGCAGTTTAAATGGTCCCGGGGAGCTGTTTTTT. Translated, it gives CASSLNGPGELFF.

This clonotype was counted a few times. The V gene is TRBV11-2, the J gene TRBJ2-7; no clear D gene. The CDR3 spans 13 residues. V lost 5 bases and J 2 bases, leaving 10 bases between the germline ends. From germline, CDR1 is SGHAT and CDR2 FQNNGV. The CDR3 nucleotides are TGTGCCAGCAGCAACGGGCCCACCTACGAGCAGTACTTC. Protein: CASSNGPTYEQYF. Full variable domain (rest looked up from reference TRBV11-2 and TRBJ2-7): EAGVAQSPRYKIIEKRQSVAFWCNPISGHATLYWYQQILGQGPKLLIQFQNNGVVDDSQLPKDRFSAERLKGVDSTLKIQPAKLEDSAVYLCASSNGPTYEQYFGPGTRLTVT.

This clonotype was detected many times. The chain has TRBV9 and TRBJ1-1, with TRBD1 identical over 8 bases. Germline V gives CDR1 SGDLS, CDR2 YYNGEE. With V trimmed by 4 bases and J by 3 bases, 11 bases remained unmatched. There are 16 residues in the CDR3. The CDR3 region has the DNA TGTGCCAGCAGCTTGGGAGCAGGGGGCAAAGACACTGAAGCTTTCTTT. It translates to CASSLGAGGKDTEAFF.

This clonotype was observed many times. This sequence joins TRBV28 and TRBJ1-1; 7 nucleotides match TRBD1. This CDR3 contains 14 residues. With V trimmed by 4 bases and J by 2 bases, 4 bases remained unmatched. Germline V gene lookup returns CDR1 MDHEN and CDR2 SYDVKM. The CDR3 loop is CASSSRDRNTEAFF. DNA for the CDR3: TGTGCCAGCAGTTCCCGGGACAGAAACACTGAAGCTTTCTTT.

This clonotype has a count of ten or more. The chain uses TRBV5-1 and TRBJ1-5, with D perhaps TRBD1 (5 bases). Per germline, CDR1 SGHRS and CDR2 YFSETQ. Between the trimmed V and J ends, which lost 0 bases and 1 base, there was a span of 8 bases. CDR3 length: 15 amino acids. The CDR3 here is CASSLAGMSNQPQHF. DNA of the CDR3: TGCGCCAGCAGCTTGGCAGGGATGAGCAATCAGCCCCAGCATTTT.

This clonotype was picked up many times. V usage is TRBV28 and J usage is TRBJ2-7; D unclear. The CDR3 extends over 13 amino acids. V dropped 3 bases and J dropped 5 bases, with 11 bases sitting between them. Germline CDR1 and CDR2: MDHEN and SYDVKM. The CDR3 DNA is TGTGCCAGCAGTTTTTCGGGCCGCCACGAGCAGTACTTC. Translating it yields CASSFSGRHEQYF.

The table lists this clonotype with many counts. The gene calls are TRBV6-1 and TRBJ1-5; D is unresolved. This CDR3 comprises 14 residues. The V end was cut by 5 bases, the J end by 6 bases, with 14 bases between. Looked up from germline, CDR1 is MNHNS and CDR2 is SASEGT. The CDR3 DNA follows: TGTGCCAGCAGTCGGACGGTCGGTGGTCAGCCCCAGCATTTT. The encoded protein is CASSRTVGGQPQHF.

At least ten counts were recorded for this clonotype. The CDR3 here is CASSLSGEGSPLHF. CDR3 coding DNA: TGTGCCAGCAGCTTGTCCGGGGAGGGTTCACCCCTCCACTTT. The chain combines TRBV5-5 with TRBJ1-6; D is ambiguous. Germline assignment: CDR1 SGHKS and CDR2 YYEKEE (reference sequence). The CDR3 covers 14 residues. V lost 1 base and J 9 bases, leaving 11 bases between the germline ends.

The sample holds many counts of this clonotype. As DNA, the CDR3 is TGCAGTGCTTTACAGGGGAATCAGCCCCAGCATTTT. It codes for CSALQGNQPQHF. The chain carries TRBV20-1 and TRBJ1-5; 7 bases match TRBD1. The germline gives CDR1 DFQATT, CDR2 SNEGSKA (reference sequence). V lost 5 bases and J lost 4; bases outside the gene matches: 2. The CDR3 is 12 residues long.

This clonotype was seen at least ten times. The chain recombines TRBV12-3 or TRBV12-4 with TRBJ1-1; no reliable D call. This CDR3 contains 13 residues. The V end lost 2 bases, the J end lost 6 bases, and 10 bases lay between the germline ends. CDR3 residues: CASSLFGVSEAFF. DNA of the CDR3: TGTGCCAGCAGTTTATTCGGTGTCTCTGAAGCTTTCTTT.

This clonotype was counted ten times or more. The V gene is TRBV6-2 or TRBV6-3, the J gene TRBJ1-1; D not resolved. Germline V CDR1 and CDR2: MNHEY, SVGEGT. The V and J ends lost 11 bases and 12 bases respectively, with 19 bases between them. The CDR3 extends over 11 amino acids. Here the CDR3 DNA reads TGTGCCGCCCGAGGTCTCGTGAACTCTTTCTTT. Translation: CAARGLVNSFF.

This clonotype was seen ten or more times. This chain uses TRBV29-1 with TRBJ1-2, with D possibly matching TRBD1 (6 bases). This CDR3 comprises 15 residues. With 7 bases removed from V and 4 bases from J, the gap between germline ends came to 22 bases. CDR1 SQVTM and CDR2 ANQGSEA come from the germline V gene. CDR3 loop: CSAKGVSGAFYGYTF. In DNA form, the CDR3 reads TGCAGCGCGAAAGGGGTATCAGGGGCATTCTATGGCTACACCTTC.

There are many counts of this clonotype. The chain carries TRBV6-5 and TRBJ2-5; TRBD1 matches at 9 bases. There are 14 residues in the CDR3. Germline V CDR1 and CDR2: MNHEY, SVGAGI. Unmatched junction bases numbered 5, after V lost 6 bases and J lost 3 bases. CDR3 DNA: TGTGCCAGCAGGCAGACAGGGGGTGAAGAGACCCAGTACTTC. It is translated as CASRQTGGEETQYF.

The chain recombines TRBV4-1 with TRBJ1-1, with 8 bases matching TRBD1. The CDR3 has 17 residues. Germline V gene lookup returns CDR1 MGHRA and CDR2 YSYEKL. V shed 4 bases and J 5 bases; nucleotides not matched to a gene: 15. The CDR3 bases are TGCGCCAGCAGCCTATTCCCCCGAGGCAGGGGGCAGACTGAAGCTTTCTTT. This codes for CASSLFPRGRGQTEAFF.

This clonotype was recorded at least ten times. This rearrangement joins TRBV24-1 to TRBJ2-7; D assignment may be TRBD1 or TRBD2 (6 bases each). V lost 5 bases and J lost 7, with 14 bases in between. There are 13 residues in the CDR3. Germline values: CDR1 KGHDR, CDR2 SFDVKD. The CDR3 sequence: CATSATGTREQYF. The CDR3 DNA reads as TGTGCCACCAGTGCCACAGGGACTCGGGAGCAGTACTTC.

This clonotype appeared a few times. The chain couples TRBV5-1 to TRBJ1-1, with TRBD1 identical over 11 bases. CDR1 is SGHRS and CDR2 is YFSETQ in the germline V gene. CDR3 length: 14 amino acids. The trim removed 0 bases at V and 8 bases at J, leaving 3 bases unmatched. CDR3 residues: CASSLGTGGSEAFF. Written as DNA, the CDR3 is TGCGCCAGCAGCTTGGGGACAGGGGGCTCGGAAGCTTTCTTT.

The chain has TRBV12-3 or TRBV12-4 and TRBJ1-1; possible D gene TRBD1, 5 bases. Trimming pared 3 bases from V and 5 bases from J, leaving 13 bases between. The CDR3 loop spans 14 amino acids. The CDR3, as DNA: TGTGCCAGCAGTTTGCGGGACGGCGGGACTGAAGCTTTCTTT. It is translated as CASSLRDGGTEAFF.

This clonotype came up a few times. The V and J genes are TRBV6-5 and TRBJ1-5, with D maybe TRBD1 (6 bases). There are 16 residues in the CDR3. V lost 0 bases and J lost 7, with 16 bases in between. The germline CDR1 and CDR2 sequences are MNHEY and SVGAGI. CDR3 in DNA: TGTGCCAGCAGTTACTCATATGCCGCAACAGGGCAGCCCCAGCATTTT. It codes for CASSYSYAATGQPQHF.

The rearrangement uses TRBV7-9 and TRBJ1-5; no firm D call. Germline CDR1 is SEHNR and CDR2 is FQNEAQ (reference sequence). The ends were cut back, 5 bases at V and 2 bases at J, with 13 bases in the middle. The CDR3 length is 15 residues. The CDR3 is CASSPAGEGNQPQHF. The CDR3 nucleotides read TGTGCCAGCAGCCCCGCGGGCGAGGGCAATCAGCCCCAGCATTTT.